What follows are 27 T cell receptor beta chains derived from one specimen sequenced in a study of cytomegalovirus exposure and HLA in healthy donors. Repertoires were generated with immunoSEQ multiplex PCR, while TCRdb's copy carries only in-frame clones and drops some. The table records hundreds of thousands of clones, 80% to 90% of them present only once. Material: PBMCs. All receptors come from a man between 18 and 35 years old in good health and CMV-seronegative.

The genes are TRBV4-3 and TRBJ1-6, with D hard to call. Germline CDR1 is LGHNA and CDR2 is YSLEER. V shed 4 bases and J shed 0 bases, with 7 bases lying between them. CDR3 size: 15 residues. CDR3: CASSPWSSYNSPLHF. In DNA form, the CDR3 reads TGCGCCAGCAGCCCGTGGAGCTCCTATAATTCACCCCTCCACTTT.

This chain connects TRBV4-3 to TRBJ1-1; 9 nucleotides align to TRBD1. Germline V gene lookup returns CDR1 LGHNA and CDR2 YSLEER. V gave up 2 bases and J gave up 5 bases; unmatched junction bases: 9. CDR3 length: 16 residues. The CDR3 nucleotides are TGCGCCAGCAGCCAACACCCGGGACAGGGAGATACTGAAGCTTTCTTT. As protein: CASSQHPGQGDTEAFF.

This chain links TRBV9 with TRBJ2-2; D perhaps matches TRBD2 (5 bases). V was pared by 3 bases and J by 0 bases, with 12 bases between. The CDR3 loop spans 16 amino acids. Germline V gives CDR1 SGDLS, CDR2 YYNGEE. CDR3 coding DNA: TGTGCCAGCAGCGAGACCGGGGTTGCGAACACCGGGGAGCTGTTTTTT. The encoded protein is CASSETGVANTGELFF.

The V gene is TRBV5-4, the J gene TRBJ2-7, with 9 bases lining up with TRBD2. V trimming: 3 bases; J trimming: 5 bases; junction bases outside the gene matches: 6. Germline lookup yields CDR1 SGHNT and CDR2 YYREEE (reference sequence). This CDR3 spans 14 amino acids. CDR3 sequence: CASSSGTSIHEQYF. As DNA, the CDR3 is TGTGCCAGCAGCTCCGGGACTAGCATCCACGAGCAGTACTTC. The full variable domain, its missing parts supplied by reference TRBV5-4 and TRBJ2-7, is ETGVTQSPTHLIKTRGQQVTLRCSSQSGHNTVSWYQQALGQGPQFIFQYYREEENGRGNFPPRFSGLQFPNYSSELNVNALELDDSALYLCASSSGTSIHEQYFGPGTRLTVT.

The V call is TRBV7-9, the J call TRBJ2-7; TRBD1 is a possible D gene (5 bases). Germline-derived CDR1 and CDR2 are SEHNR and FQNEAQ (reference sequence). The ends were cut back, 2 bases at V and 5 bases at J, with 13 bases in the middle. The length of the CDR3 is 14 residues. CDR3 nucleotides: TGTGCCAGCAGCTTAAGTTGGGGCGGAAACGAGCAGTACTTC. This sequence encodes CASSLSWGGNEQYF.

The genes are TRBV29-1 and TRBJ1-2; D unresolved. The CDR3 has 11 residues. Per germline, CDR1 SQVTM and CDR2 ANQGSEA. The V end was cut by 6 bases, the J end by 8 bases, with 13 bases between. The CDR3 region has the DNA TGCAGCGTGTGGGGAGACGGGGGCTACACCTTC. The encoded protein is CSVWGDGGYTF.

This chain connects TRBV5-4 to TRBJ2-7; 7 nucleotides match TRBD2. Germline V gene lookup returns CDR1 SGHNT and CDR2 YYREEE (reference sequence). The V gene end was trimmed by 4 bases and the J gene end by 2 bases; junction bases not matched to a gene: 9. The CDR3 has 15 amino acids. The CDR3 coding sequence is TGTGCCAGCAGCATCGGTGGCGGGAGAGCCTACGAGCAGTACTTC. This translates into CASSIGGGRAYEQYF.

The rearrangement uses TRBV11-2 and TRBJ2-1; 10 positions agree with TRBD2. The CDR3 is 16 amino acids. V was clipped by 2 bases and J by 7 bases; unmatched bases: 8. From germline, CDR1 is SGHAT and CDR2 FQNNGV. The CDR3 DNA follows: TGTGCCAGCAGCTTATTAGCGGGAGGACTGGGGAATGAGCAGTTCTTC. Amino acid sequence: CASSLLAGGLGNEQFF. The full variable domain, rest sourced from reference TRBV11-2 and TRBJ2-1, is EAGVAQSPRYKIIEKRQSVAFWCNPISGHATLYWYQQILGQGPKLLIQFQNNGVVDDSQLPKDRFSAERLKGVDSTLKIQPAKLEDSAVYLCASSLLAGGLGNEQFFGPGTRLTVL.

This clone came up once. The sample contains more than one DNA sequence encoding this CDR3. The chain combines TRBV6-1 with TRBJ1-2; D is unresolved. The CDR3 spans 12 residues. With 2 bases removed from V and 4 bases from J, the gap between germline ends came to 5 bases. The germline V gene has CDR1 MNHNS and CDR2 SASEGT. DNA of the CDR3: TGTGCCAGCAGTGAAAGCGGCTATGGCTACACCTTC. Encoded protein: CASSESGYGYTF.

The chain has TRBV28 and TRBJ1-1, with 8 bases matching TRBD1. The CDR3 sequence is 15 residues long. Trimming removed 1 base from V and 4 bases from J; junction bases left unmatched: 5. Germline CDR1 and CDR2: MDHEN and SYDVKM. Here the CDR3 reads CASSLFRTGITEAFF. The DNA of the CDR3 is TGTGCCAGCAGTTTATTTAGGACAGGGATCACTGAAGCTTTCTTT.

This rearrangement joins TRBV5-4 to TRBJ2-1; D call uncertain. With 0 bases removed from V and 8 bases from J, the gap between germline ends came to 6 bases. The CDR3 length is 12 residues. The germline V gene encodes CDR1 SGHNT and CDR2 YYREEE (reference sequence). The CDR3, as DNA: TGTGCCAGCAGCTTGGTCGGAGATGAGCAGTTCTTC. Translation: CASSLVGDEQFF.

The chain couples TRBV2 to TRBJ2-2; TRBD1 might be the D (6 bases). The germline V gene has CDR1 SNHLY and CDR2 FYNNEI. The CDR3 has 14 amino acids. V was pared by 7 bases and J by 1 base, with 10 bases between. CDR3: CASTGRGNTGELFF. The CDR3 DNA follows: TGTGCCAGCACGGGCAGGGGGAACACCGGGGAGCTGTTTTTT.

V usage is TRBV20-1 and J usage is TRBJ2-7, with D hard to call. Germline CDR1 reads DFQATT; CDR2 reads SNEGSKA (reference sequence). V was pared by 5 bases and J by 0 bases, with 5 bases between. CDR3 size: 11 residues. The CDR3 is CSAGRSYEQYF. The CDR3 DNA follows: TGCAGTGCTGGCCGCTCCTACGAGCAGTACTTC.

The rearrangement joins TRBV27 to TRBJ2-1; TRBD2 might be the D (5 bases). The CDR3 runs to 13 residues. V shed 3 bases and J shed 6 bases, with 9 bases lying between them. Germline CDR1 and CDR2: MNHEY and SMNVEV (reference sequence). This CDR3 reads CASSFRLFNEQFF. The DNA for the CDR3 is TGTGCCAGCAGTTTCAGACTATTCAATGAGCAGTTCTTC.

This chain connects TRBV10-1 to TRBJ1-1, with TRBD1 matching over 9 bases. Germline V gives CDR1 WNHNN, CDR2 SYGVQD (reference sequence). Unmatched junction bases numbered 5, after V lost 5 bases and J lost 7 bases. The CDR3 consists of 13 residues. The DNA for the CDR3 is TGCGCCAGCAGTCTGGGACAGGGAGGTGAAGCTTTCTTT. Its protein product is CASSLGQGGEAFF.

The chain employs TRBV15 and TRBJ1-6; 8 nucleotides match TRBD1. This CDR3 comprises 16 residues. Germline V gives CDR1 LNHNV, CDR2 YYDKDF (reference sequence). Trimming at V came to 5 bases and at J to 6 bases, leaving 9 bases not matched to a gene. CDR3 nucleotides: TGTGCCACCAGCGACGACTACAGGGGGTTTAATTCACCCCTCCACTTT. Amino acids: CATSDDYRGFNSPLHF.

The rearrangement joins TRBV6-1 to TRBJ1-5; TRBD1 is a possible D gene (6 bases). This CDR3 region has 14 residues. Germline CDR1 reads MNHNS; CDR2 reads SASEGT. V was pared by 5 bases and J by 2 bases, with 10 bases between. The CDR3: CASSPGVGNQPQHF. The CDR3 coding sequence is TGTGCCAGCAGTCCAGGGGTTGGCAATCAGCCCCAGCATTTT.

The J gene is TRBJ2-7, the V gene TRBV7-6, with D perhaps TRBD2 (6 bases). The CDR3 totals 13 residues. CDR1 is SGHVS, CDR2 FNYEAQ, per germline. V lost 3 bases, J lost 3 bases, and 9 bases lay in between. CDR3 nucleotide sequence: TGTGCCAGCAGCTTGGGGGGAAACTACGAGCAGTACTTC. It specifies CASSLGGNYEQYF.

The J gene is TRBJ1-2, the V gene TRBV28; weak D call: TRBD1 (5 bases). V shed 3 bases and J shed 7 bases, with 15 bases lying between them. Germline CDR1 and CDR2: MDHEN and SYDVKM. The CDR3 totals 14 residues. CDR3 residues: CASSLVAQGRGYTF. The CDR3 nucleotides are TGTGCCAGCAGTTTGGTCGCCCAGGGTCGTGGCTACACCTTC.

The rearrangement links TRBV5-4 to TRBJ2-1; D is perhaps TRBD2 (6 bases). The germline V gene encodes CDR1 SGHNT and CDR2 YYREEE (reference sequence). The CDR3 has 18 residues. The germline V and J ends were trimmed by 2 bases and 0 bases, with 18 bases remaining between them. CDR3 sequence (DNA): TGTGCCAGCAGCTTCGGGACTCCCCTTGATAGCTCCTACAATGAGCAGTTCTTC. Translated, it gives CASSFGTPLDSSYNEQFF. Filled out from reference TRBV5-4 and TRBJ2-1, the complete variable domain reads ETGVTQSPTHLIKTRGQQVTLRCSSQSGHNTVSWYQQALGQGPQFIFQYYREEENGRGNFPPRFSGLQFPNYSSELNVNALELDDSALYLCASSFGTPLDSSYNEQFFGPGTRLTVL.

This chain uses TRBV28 with TRBJ1-6; no firm D call. This CDR3 contains 14 residues. The germline CDR1 and CDR2 sequences are MDHEN and SYDVKM. V lost 4 bases and J lost 7, with 11 bases in between. CDR3 amino acids: CASSSGQINSPLHF. The CDR3 DNA reads as TGTGCCAGCAGTTCGGGTCAGATAAATTCACCCCTCCACTTT.

The chain has TRBV6-5 and TRBJ1-5, with TRBD1 matching 9 bases. This CDR3 spans 14 amino acids. Germline CDR1 MNHEY, CDR2 SVGAGI. The trim removed 10 bases at V and 6 bases at J, leaving 10 bases unmatched. This chain's CDR3 is CATATGQGSQPQHF. The CDR3 coding sequence is TGTGCCACTGCCACCGGACAGGGGAGTCAGCCCCAGCATTTT.

This clone was recorded once. This chain links TRBV7-2 with TRBJ2-5, with 7 bases aligning to TRBD1. The trim removed 5 bases at V and 9 bases at J, leaving 12 bases unmatched. The V gene's germline CDR1 is SGHTA and CDR2 FQGNSA. The CDR3 is 14 amino acids. The CDR3 nucleotides are TGTGCCAGCAGCCAAGGATCGGTGCAGGGGGCCCAGTACTTC. It yields the protein CASSQGSVQGAQYF.

This clone was recorded only once. The rearrangement links TRBV10-2 to TRBJ2-7; the D gene is possibly TRBD1 (5 bases). The V gene's germline CDR1 is WSHSY and CDR2 SAAADI. Trimming stripped 8 bases from V and 6 bases from J, with 14 bases between. This CDR3 comprises 12 residues. Here the CDR3 reads CASLSQGIEQYF. The CDR3 coding sequence is TGCGCCAGCCTGAGTCAGGGCATCGAGCAGTACTTC.

J is TRBJ2-1 and V is TRBV20-1, with 10 bases that match TRBD2. Germline CDR1 is DFQATT and CDR2 is SNEGSKA (reference sequence). This CDR3 has 11 residues. V lost 6 bases and J lost 10; bases outside the gene matches: 3. The CDR3 loop is CSASGRAEQFF. The CDR3 bases are TGCAGTGCCAGCGGGAGGGCCGAGCAGTTCTTC.

The CDR3 region is CASSSGRGNYGYTF. The CDR3 DNA sequence: TGTGCCAGCAGCTCAGGGCGAGGAAACTATGGCTACACCTTC. This rearrangement joins TRBV7-2 to TRBJ1-2; tentatively, D is TRBD1 (5 bases). Trimming took off 4 bases at V and 2 bases at J, with 11 bases between the two ends. This CDR3 spans 14 amino acids. Germline CDR1 is SGHTA and CDR2 is FQGNSA.

The chain joins TRBV18 to TRBJ2-7; D may be TRBD1 (6 bases). Trimming removed 0 bases from V and 2 bases from J, with 11 bases in between. Germline CDR1 reads KGHSH; CDR2 reads LQKENI. The CDR3 is 15 amino acids. CDR3 residues: CASSPPATGTYEQYF. CDR3 DNA: TGTGCCAGCTCACCACCGGCGACAGGTACCTACGAGCAGTACTTC.